The sequence of this T cell receptor (beta chain) was determined in a study of CD8 T cells in ankylosing spondylitis. For TCR beta, libraries came from quantitative 5'-RACE with molecular barcodes. TCRdb reprocessed the 5' RACE reads with MiXCR, giving one entry per CDR3 protein. The sample lists 650,000 to 800,000 distinct CDR3 sequences; 15% to 20% were seen once. General study findings and limits: Those disease-linked clones were CD8+; they were also relatively rare in peripheral blood. Some of the motif variants had earlier been found in reactive arthritis patients' fluid and blood. Seemingly distinctive of ankylosing spondylitis blood was a TCR beta motif formed by eight highly homologous variants. Clones tied to disease were said to be significantly enriched in matched ankylosing spondylitis synovial fluid.

As to this clonotype: Its antigen is undetermined.

The germline V gene has CDR1 DFQATT and CDR2 SNEGSKA (reference sequence). The V segment lost 6 bases and the J segment 7 bases; nucleotides outside the gene matches: 23. CDR3 length: 18 amino acids. This receptor was identified in a male donor with ankylosing spondylitis. The sample consisted of blood, either unsorted or a sorted T cell fraction (not recorded which). This sequence joins TRBV20-1 and TRBJ2-1; 8 bases agree with TRBD2. CDR3 residues: CSAPDQAGVGSDRNEQFF. CDR3 nucleotide sequence: TGCAGTGCCCCCGATCAAGCGGGGGTGGGGTCTGATAGAAATGAGCAGTTCTTC.